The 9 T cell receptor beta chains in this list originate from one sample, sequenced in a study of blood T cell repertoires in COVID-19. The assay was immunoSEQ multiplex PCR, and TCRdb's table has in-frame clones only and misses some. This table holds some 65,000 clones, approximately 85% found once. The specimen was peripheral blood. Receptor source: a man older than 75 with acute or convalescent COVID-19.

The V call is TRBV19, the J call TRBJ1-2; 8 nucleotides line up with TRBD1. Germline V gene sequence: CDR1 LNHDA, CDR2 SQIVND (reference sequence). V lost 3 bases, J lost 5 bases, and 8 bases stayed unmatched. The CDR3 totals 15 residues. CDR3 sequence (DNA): TGTGCCAGTAGTATGTCCCCGGACAGGGCGTATGGCTACACCTTC. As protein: CASSMSPDRAYGYTF.

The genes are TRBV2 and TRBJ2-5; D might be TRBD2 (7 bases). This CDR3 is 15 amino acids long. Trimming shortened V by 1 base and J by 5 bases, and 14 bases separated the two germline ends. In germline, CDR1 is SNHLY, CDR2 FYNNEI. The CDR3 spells CASSEGRGAGETQYF. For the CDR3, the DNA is TGTGCCAGCAGTGAAGGCCGGGGGGCTGGGGAGACCCAGTACTTC.

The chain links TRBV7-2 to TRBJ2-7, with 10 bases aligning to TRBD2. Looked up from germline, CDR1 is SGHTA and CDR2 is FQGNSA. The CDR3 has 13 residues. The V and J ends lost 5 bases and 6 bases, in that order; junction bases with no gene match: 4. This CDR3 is CASSLGTSVEQYF. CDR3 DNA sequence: TGTGCCAGCAGCCTCGGGACTAGCGTCGAGCAGTACTTC. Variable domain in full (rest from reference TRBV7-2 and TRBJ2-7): GAGVSQSPSNKVTEKGKDVELRCDPISGHTALYWYRQSLGQGLEFLIYFQGNSAPDKSGLPSDRFSAERTGGSVSTLTIQRTQQEDSAVYLCASSLGTSVEQYFGPGTRLTVT.

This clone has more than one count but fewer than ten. CDR3 residues: CASTGTPSTGELFF. CDR3 DNA sequence: TGTGCCAGCACAGGAACCCCGAGCACCGGGGAGCTGTTTTTT. The J gene is TRBJ2-2, the V gene TRBV7-2; D uncertain. In germline, CDR1 is SGHTA, CDR2 FQGNSA. V gave up 7 bases and J gave up 4 bases, with 13 bases separating them. This CDR3 contains 14 residues.

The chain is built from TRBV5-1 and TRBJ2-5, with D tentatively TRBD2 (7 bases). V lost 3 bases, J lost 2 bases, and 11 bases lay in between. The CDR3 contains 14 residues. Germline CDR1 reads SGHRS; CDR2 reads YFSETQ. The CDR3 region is CASSSRGAQETQYF. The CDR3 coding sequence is TGCGCCAGCAGCTCTCGGGGGGCGCAAGAGACCCAGTACTTC. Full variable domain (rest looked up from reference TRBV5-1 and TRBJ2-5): KAGVTQTPRYLIKTRGQQVTLSCSPISGHRSVSWYQQTPGQGLQFLFEYFSETQRNKGNFPGRFSGRQFSNSRSEMNVSTLELGDSALYLCASSSRGAQETQYFGPGTRLLVL.

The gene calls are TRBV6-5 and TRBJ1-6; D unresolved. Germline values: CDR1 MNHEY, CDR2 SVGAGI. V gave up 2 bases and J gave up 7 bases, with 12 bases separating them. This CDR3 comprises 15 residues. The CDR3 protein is CASSYNPYLNSPLHF. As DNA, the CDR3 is TGTGCCAGCAGTTACAACCCGTATCTAAATTCACCCCTCCACTTT.

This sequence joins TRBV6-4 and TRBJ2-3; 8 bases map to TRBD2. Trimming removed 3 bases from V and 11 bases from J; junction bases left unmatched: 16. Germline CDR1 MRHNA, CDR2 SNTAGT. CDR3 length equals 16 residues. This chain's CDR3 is CASSESGAGGPWEQYF. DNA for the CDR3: TGTGCCAGCAGTGAAAGTGGGGCGGGAGGACCTTGGGAGCAGTATTTT.

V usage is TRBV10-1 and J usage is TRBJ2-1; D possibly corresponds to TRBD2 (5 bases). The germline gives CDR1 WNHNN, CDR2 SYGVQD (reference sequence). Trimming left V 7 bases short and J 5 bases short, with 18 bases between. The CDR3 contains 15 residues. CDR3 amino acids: CASMEAGNTNNEQFF. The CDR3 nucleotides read TGCGCCAGCATGGAGGCAGGCAATACCAACAATGAGCAGTTCTTC.

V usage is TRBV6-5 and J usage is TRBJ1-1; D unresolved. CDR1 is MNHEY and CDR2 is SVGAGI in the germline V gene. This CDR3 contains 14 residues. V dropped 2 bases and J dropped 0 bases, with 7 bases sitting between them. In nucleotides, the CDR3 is TGTGCCAGCAGTTACGGCCTTTTGAACACTGAAGCTTTCTTT. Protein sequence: CASSYGLLNTEAFF.